This T cell receptor (beta chain) was retrieved from a study of cytomegalovirus exposure and HLA in healthy donors. This CDR3 comprises 14 residues. Germline-derived CDR1 and CDR2 are MNHEY and SMNVEV (reference sequence). V dropped 0 bases and J dropped 5 bases, with 11 bases sitting between them. Measured with immunoSEQ multiplex PCR; TCRdb has only the in-frame clones, and not every one. The data hold 200,000 to 250,000 clones, with roughly 83% observed a single time. Sequences were obtained from PBMCs. The sequence came from a woman under 40 in good health and CMV-seropositive. The chain uses TRBV27 and TRBJ2-7; possible D gene TRBD1, 6 bases. The CDR3 bases are TGTGCCAGCAGTTTATCCCTACAGGGCCACGAGCAGTACTTC. Amino acids: CASSLSLQGHEQYF.